This TCR beta chain was recorded in a study of cytomegalovirus exposure and HLA in healthy donors (dated by TCRdb to 2015 to 2018). Regarding the research as a whole: The 670 or so repertoires of the first cohort and the roughly 120 validation repertoires were produced on the same platform, according to a later analysis. Besides the first cohort of some 670 subjects, a separate validation cohort made up of roughly 120 different subjects was used. The aim of the study was to test whether cataloging public T cell receptors could identify signatures of past pathogen exposure. To predict cytomegalovirus infection status, the study combined high-throughput TCR immunosequencing, statistical association of individual TCRs with disease status, and machine learning. Summary of the overall study and its limitations: A later analysis lacked HLA typing for the validation cohort, so it scored co-occurrence in that cohort across all 130 or so repertoires. According to the authors, the approach could potentially be generalized to other disease states and immunological phenotypes. While some public TCRs were present in many individuals, most TCR sequences turned up only very rarely across donors. Of the cluster scores, 94% were above 0 in a later analysis, which found that TCRs clustered in the first cohort also tended to co-occur in the 95 to 150 validation repertoires. In both the original and validation cohorts, the classifier was reported to diagnose cytomegalovirus status with high specificity and sensitivity. The study gave a list of over 150 TCR beta chains associated with cytomegalovirus. A few of the identified cytomegalovirus-associated TCR beta chains were confirmed in vitro to be specific for cytomegalovirus antigens.

As concerns this clone: Its antigen target is currently unknown. No base-level quality is on record; no much larger clone is a single base apart.

The library was produced with the immunoSEQ multiplex PCR assay. As for how the authors treated the data: A statistical classification framework was built for diagnosing cytomegalovirus status from the catalog of TCR beta chain sequences. What TCRdb holds here is the immuneACCESS table cut down to in-frame rearrangements. Part of the clones is not present; checked against another copy, under half of the missing clones reflect an unresolved V gene, and the others are unexplained. V, J and clone size derive from that table, while D and trimming were established from the DNA sequence. The sample table shows about 98,000 clones, and more than 75% are seen once. Of the sample, over 6% is held by the ten largest clones. CDR1 is given as SEHNR and CDR2 as FQNEAQ, both from the germline V gene (reference sequence). Inclusive of the bounding cysteine and phenylalanine, the CDR3 is 14 residues long. This entry keeps only the CDR3 DNA: 42 bases, framed from base 1. Trimming removed 5 bases from V and 4 bases from J, leaving 11 bases between the germline ends.

The donors were included in the validation cohort of 90 to 150 subjects, a group kept apart from the approximately 700-subject first cohort. The origin of this receptor is a man between 18 and 35 years old in good health and CMV-seropositive. Sequences were obtained from PBMCs. The chain employs TRBV7-9 and TRBJ2-2, with an unclear D gene assignment. The nucleotides are TGTGCCAGCAGCCACGGTGGTAGCACCGGGGAGCTGTTTTTT. Translated, it reads CASSHGGSTGELFF. The CDR3, completed at both ends by the reference TRBV7-9 and TRBJ2-2 genes, gives the full variable domain DTGVSQNPRHKITKRGQNVTFRCDPISEHNRLYWYRQTLGQGPEFLTYFQNEAQLEKSRLLSDRFSAERPKGSFSTLEIQRTEQGDSAMYLCASSHGGSTGELFFGEGSRLTVL.